This is a list of T cell receptor beta chains from one sample in a study of T-cell memory formation after mild COVID-19. TCRdb itself ran the 5' RACE reads through MiXCR, one entry per CDR3 protein. The sample carries 350,000 to 400,000 distinct CDR3 sequences, 14% recorded once. Sequenced: PBMCs or a T cell subset sorted from them (not recorded which). The receptors here all came from a man aged 18 to 30 who had mild COVID-19 (a few samples of this study predate the infection). Cell type and time point are not known. The CDR3 runs from the conserved cysteine through the conserved F or W. The order of the fields is J gene, D gene, V gene, clone size, CDR3 DNA, CDR3 protein. D genes are given only for firm matches. Expanded clones are given a class, and other clones once, few, many or no size at all.

j_call: TRBJ2-5; d_call: .; v_call: TRBV18; clone_size: .; cdr3_nt: TGTGCCAGCTCATTACCGGGACCTAAGGAAACCCAGTACTTC; cdr3_aa: CASSLPGPKETQYF
j_call: TRBJ2-3; d_call: .; v_call: TRBV7-2; clone_size: few; cdr3_nt: TGTGCCAGCAGCCTCCGCCGGGACCCCTCCACAGATACGCAGTATTTT; cdr3_aa: CASSLRRDPSTDTQYF
j_call: TRBJ2-1; d_call: TRBD2; v_call: TRBV4-3; clone_size: many; cdr3_nt: TGCGCCAGCAGCCCGGGGGGACCCGAGCCCCATGAGCAGTTCTTC; cdr3_aa: CASSPGGPEPHEQFF
j_call: TRBJ1-2; d_call: .; v_call: TRBV5-1; clone_size: many; cdr3_nt: TGCGCCAGCAGCTTTGAGGTCGACTATGGCTACACCTTC; cdr3_aa: CASSFEVDYGYTF
j_call: TRBJ1-5; d_call: .; v_call: TRBV7-6; clone_size: few; cdr3_nt: TGTGCCAGCAGCTTAGGACCGATTTGGCCCCAGCATTTT; cdr3_aa: CASSLGPIWPQHF
j_call: TRBJ1-1; d_call: .; v_call: TRBV7-9; clone_size: .; cdr3_nt: TGTGCCAGCAGCCCCCGCAGGGGTTCGGCCACTGAAGCTTTCTTT; cdr3_aa: CASSPRRGSATEAFF
j_call: TRBJ1-4; d_call: TRBD1; v_call: TRBV4-3; clone_size: few; cdr3_nt: TGCGCCAGCAGCCCGGGACAGGCGCTTAATGAAAAACTGTTTTTT; cdr3_aa: CASSPGQALNEKLFF
j_call: TRBJ2-3; d_call: .; v_call: TRBV7-2; clone_size: .; cdr3_nt: TGTGCCAGCAGCAAAGGAAGCACAGATACGCAGTATTTT; cdr3_aa: CASSKGSTDTQYF
j_call: TRBJ2-5; d_call: TRBD1; v_call: TRBV12-3/TRBV12-4; clone_size: many; cdr3_nt: TGTGCCAGCAGTTTAAACAGGGGGGATCAAGAGACCCAGTACTTC; cdr3_aa: CASSLNRGDQETQYF
j_call: TRBJ2-2; d_call: TRBD1; v_call: TRBV11-3; clone_size: few; cdr3_nt: TGTGCCAGCAGCGCCCGGGACAGGGATAACACCGGGGAGCTGTTTTTT; cdr3_aa: CASSARDRDNTGELFF
j_call: TRBJ2-5; d_call: .; v_call: TRBV9; clone_size: few; cdr3_nt: TGTGCCAGCAGCGTAGGGTGGCGGCAAGAGACCCAGTACTTC; cdr3_aa: CASSVGWRQETQYF
j_call: TRBJ1-5; d_call: TRBD1; v_call: TRBV4-3; clone_size: few; cdr3_nt: TGCGCCAGCAGCCAAGAGAGGGGACAGGGGTATCAGCCCCAGCATTTT; cdr3_aa: CASSQERGQGYQPQHF
j_call: TRBJ1-2; d_call: TRBD1; v_call: TRBV7-9; clone_size: .; cdr3_nt: TGTGCCAGCAGCACAACCGGGACAGCAAGGGATGGCTACACCTTC; cdr3_aa: CASSTTGTARDGYTF
j_call: TRBJ2-1; d_call: TRBD2; v_call: TRBV5-1; clone_size: .; cdr3_nt: TGCGCCAGCAGCTCGGAACCTGGACTAGAGACCAATGAGCAGTTCTTC; cdr3_aa: CASSSEPGLETNEQFF
j_call: TRBJ2-2; d_call: .; v_call: TRBV5-1; clone_size: .; cdr3_nt: TGCGCCAGCAGCTTGGGACTAATTGGGAACACCGGGGAGCTGTTTTTT; cdr3_aa: CASSLGLIGNTGELFF
j_call: TRBJ2-5; d_call: .; v_call: TRBV5-1; clone_size: few; cdr3_nt: TGCGCCAGCAGCTTGGAAAGGGGCATCCAAGAGACCCAGTACTTC; cdr3_aa: CASSLERGIQETQYF
j_call: TRBJ2-6; d_call: .; v_call: TRBV13; clone_size: .; cdr3_nt: TGTGCCAGCAGCCCCCGCAGCTCTGGGGCCAACGTCCTGACTTTC; cdr3_aa: CASSPRSSGANVLTF
j_call: TRBJ1-1; d_call: TRBD1; v_call: TRBV5-1; clone_size: .; cdr3_nt: TGCGCCAGCACAGAAGGGACAGGGATCATGAACACTGAAGCTTTCTTT; cdr3_aa: CASTEGTGIMNTEAFF
j_call: TRBJ2-7; d_call: .; v_call: TRBV27; clone_size: few; cdr3_nt: TGTGCCAGCAGTTTCCAGAGGGGAGGTGACGAGCAGTACTTC; cdr3_aa: CASSFQRGGDEQYF
j_call: TRBJ2-2; d_call: .; v_call: TRBV3-1; clone_size: .; cdr3_nt: TGTGCCAGCAGCTACTACAGGGCGGGCGGGGAGCTGTTTTTT; cdr3_aa: CASSYYRAGGELFF
j_call: TRBJ2-1; d_call: .; v_call: TRBV20-1; clone_size: many; cdr3_nt: TGCAGTGCTAGGAAAACGGGGGGCCTCATCAATGAGCAGTTCTTC; cdr3_aa: CSARKTGGLINEQFF
j_call: TRBJ1-2; d_call: .; v_call: TRBV4-1; clone_size: .; cdr3_nt: TGCGCCAGCAGCCAAGATTTCCCCCTACGGTATCTTAACTATGGCTACACCTTC; cdr3_aa: CASSQDFPLRYLNYGYTF
j_call: TRBJ1-1; d_call: .; v_call: TRBV4-3; clone_size: many; cdr3_nt: TGCGCCAGCAGCCAATCCCCGGACAATGAAGCTTTCTTT; cdr3_aa: CASSQSPDNEAFF
j_call: TRBJ1-2; d_call: .; v_call: TRBV24-1; clone_size: few; cdr3_nt: TGTGCCACCAGTGATTATCCCCCCGGCCCTAACTATGGCTACACCTTC; cdr3_aa: CATSDYPPGPNYGYTF
j_call: TRBJ1-6; d_call: .; v_call: TRBV12-3/TRBV12-4; clone_size: .; cdr3_nt: TGTGCCAGCAGTTGGACAGATAATTCACCCCTCCACTTT; cdr3_aa: CASSWTDNSPLHF
j_call: TRBJ1-1; d_call: .; v_call: TRBV7-9; clone_size: many; cdr3_nt: TGTGCCAGCAGCTTGAGCACTGAAGCTTTCTTT; cdr3_aa: CASSLSTEAFF
j_call: TRBJ1-1; d_call: .; v_call: TRBV6-5; clone_size: few; cdr3_nt: TGTGCCAGCAGTTACTCGGGACTCGGGGGCGCGCCTGAAGCTTTCTTT; cdr3_aa: CASSYSGLGGAPEAFF
j_call: TRBJ1-6; d_call: .; v_call: TRBV7-2; clone_size: .; cdr3_nt: TGTGCCAGCAGCTTGCGTAGCAATTCACCCCTCCACTTT; cdr3_aa: CASSLRSNSPLHF
j_call: TRBJ1-5; d_call: .; v_call: TRBV7-2; clone_size: .; cdr3_nt: TGTGCCAGCAGCTTATACAGGAACGAAAATCAGCCCCAGCATTTT; cdr3_aa: CASSLYRNENQPQHF
j_call: TRBJ2-2; d_call: .; v_call: TRBV5-1; clone_size: many; cdr3_nt: TGCGCCAGCAGGGCCGGGGCCGGGGAGCTGTTTTTT; cdr3_aa: CASRAGAGELFF
j_call: TRBJ2-7; d_call: .; v_call: TRBV19; clone_size: few; cdr3_nt: TGTGCCAGTGGCAGCCACTACTACGAGCAGTACTTC; cdr3_aa: CASGSHYYEQYF
j_call: TRBJ1-1; d_call: TRBD1; v_call: TRBV19; clone_size: .; cdr3_nt: TGTGCCAGTAAAACAGGGGGGACCACTGAAGCTTTCTTT; cdr3_aa: CASKTGGTTEAFF
j_call: TRBJ1-1; d_call: TRBD1; v_call: TRBV27; clone_size: .; cdr3_nt: TGTGCCAGCAGTCTTACAGGGGGGTTGTATACTGAAGCTTTCTTT; cdr3_aa: CASSLTGGLYTEAFF
j_call: TRBJ1-3; d_call: .; v_call: TRBV7-9; clone_size: .; cdr3_nt: TGTGCCAGCAGCTCTCCCCAGGAGTCGGCTGGAAACACCATATATTTT; cdr3_aa: CASSSPQESAGNTIYF
j_call: TRBJ2-1; d_call: .; v_call: TRBV20-1; clone_size: few; cdr3_nt: TGCAGTGCTAGAGATAGGGGGGGGAGTGAGCAGTTCTTC; cdr3_aa: CSARDRGGSEQFF
j_call: TRBJ2-1; d_call: .; v_call: TRBV5-5; clone_size: many; cdr3_nt: TGTGCCAGCAGCTTGGCCCCGGGTGCCTACAATGAGCAGTTCTTC; cdr3_aa: CASSLAPGAYNEQFF
j_call: TRBJ1-1; d_call: TRBD1; v_call: TRBV4-1; clone_size: few; cdr3_nt: TGCGCCAGCAGCCAACCGGGACAGGGAGGCGGACGTGGCTCTGAAGCTTTCTTT; cdr3_aa: CASSQPGQGGGRGSEAFF
j_call: TRBJ1-2; d_call: .; v_call: TRBV4-1; clone_size: few; cdr3_nt: TGCGCCAGCAGCCAAGAGTCCAGGGTCCATGGCTACACCTTC; cdr3_aa: CASSQESRVHGYTF
j_call: TRBJ2-4; d_call: .; v_call: TRBV7-9; clone_size: few; cdr3_nt: TGTGCCAGCAGCCCCCCACAGCTAGCCAAAAACATTCAGTACTTC; cdr3_aa: CASSPPQLAKNIQYF
j_call: TRBJ1-1; d_call: .; v_call: TRBV7-9; clone_size: .; cdr3_nt: TGTGCCAGCAGCTTAAGGCCAGGGGAAAGGAACACTGAAGCTTTCTTT; cdr3_aa: CASSLRPGERNTEAFF
j_call: TRBJ2-1; d_call: .; v_call: TRBV6-5; clone_size: few; cdr3_nt: TGTGCCAGCAGTTATTCCCGGAAGAATGAGCAGTTCTTC; cdr3_aa: CASSYSRKNEQFF
j_call: TRBJ2-7; d_call: TRBD2; v_call: TRBV7-2; clone_size: many; cdr3_nt: TGTGCCAGCAGCTTAGCGGGGACTAGCGGGGCAAGCTCCTACGAGCAGTACTTC; cdr3_aa: CASSLAGTSGASSYEQYF
j_call: TRBJ1-1; d_call: .; v_call: TRBV3-1; clone_size: few; cdr3_nt: TGTGCCAGCAGCCCCCCCCTTCGGGCCCGGGGCACTGAAGCTTTCTTT; cdr3_aa: CASSPPLRARGTEAFF
j_call: TRBJ1-3; d_call: .; v_call: TRBV9; clone_size: .; cdr3_nt: TGTGCCAGCAGCGTAAACACCGGCTTCTCTGGAAACACCATATATTTT; cdr3_aa: CASSVNTGFSGNTIYF
j_call: TRBJ2-3; d_call: TRBD2; v_call: TRBV29-1; clone_size: few; cdr3_nt: TGCAGCGCCACCCGGACTAGCGGGAGCACAGATACGCAGTATTTT; cdr3_aa: CSATRTSGSTDTQYF
j_call: TRBJ2-7; d_call: .; v_call: TRBV7-9; clone_size: few; cdr3_nt: TGTGCCAGCAGCTTAGGGACAAACGAGCAGTACTTC; cdr3_aa: CASSLGTNEQYF
j_call: TRBJ2-3; d_call: TRBD1; v_call: TRBV6-5; clone_size: .; cdr3_nt: TGTGCCAGCAGCAATACAGGGGGTGAAGATACGCAGTATTTT; cdr3_aa: CASSNTGGEDTQYF
j_call: TRBJ2-6; d_call: .; v_call: TRBV20-1; clone_size: many; cdr3_nt: TGCAGTGGGGTGCCCTCTGGGGCCAACGTCCTGACTTTC; cdr3_aa: CSGVPSGANVLTF
j_call: TRBJ2-3; d_call: .; v_call: TRBV19; clone_size: .; cdr3_nt: TGTGCCAGTAGTACCCCGTCGGAAGGCACAGATACGCAGTATTTT; cdr3_aa: CASSTPSEGTDTQYF
j_call: TRBJ1-2; d_call: TRBD1; v_call: TRBV6-6; clone_size: .; cdr3_nt: TGTGCCAGCAGTCCGGGACAGGGGACGGGTGGCTACACCTTC; cdr3_aa: CASSPGQGTGGYTF